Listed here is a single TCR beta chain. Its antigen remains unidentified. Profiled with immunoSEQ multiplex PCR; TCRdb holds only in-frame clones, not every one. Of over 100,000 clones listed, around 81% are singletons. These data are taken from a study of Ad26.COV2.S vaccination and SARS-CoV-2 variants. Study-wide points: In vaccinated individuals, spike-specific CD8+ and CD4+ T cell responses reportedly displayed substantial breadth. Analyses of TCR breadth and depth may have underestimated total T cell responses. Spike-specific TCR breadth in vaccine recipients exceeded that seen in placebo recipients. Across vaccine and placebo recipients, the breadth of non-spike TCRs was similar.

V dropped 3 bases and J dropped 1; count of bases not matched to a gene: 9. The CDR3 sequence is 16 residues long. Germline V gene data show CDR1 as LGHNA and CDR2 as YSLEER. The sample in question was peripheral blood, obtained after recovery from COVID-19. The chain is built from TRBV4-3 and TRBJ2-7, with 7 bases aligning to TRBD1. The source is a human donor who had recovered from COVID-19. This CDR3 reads CASSQDGLTGSYEQYF. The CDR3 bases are TGCGCCAGCAGCCAGGACGGTCTGACAGGGTCCTACGAGCAGTACTTC.